A selection of T cell receptor beta chains follows, all from one sample in a study of T cell responses to AZD1222 COVID-19 vaccine. This table comes from immunoSEQ multiplex PCR, and its TCRdb copy is limited to in-frame clones, with some not included. The sample shows about 120,000 clones, about 92% of them seen only once. The input for sequencing was peripheral blood, taken on day 0 of AZD1222 vaccination. The receptors here all came from an adult in good health. Both conserved end residues are part of each CDR3. The D gene is left open where the match is weak. A clone size is listed for some rows: how often the clone was seen (once, few, many), or a class if it is expanded.

clone_size d_call j_call v_call cdr3_aa cdr3_nt
. TRBD2 TRBJ2-3 TRBV6-2/TRBV6-3 CASSPLAGVGTDTQYF TGTGCCAGCAGTCCACTAGCGGGAGTGGGCACAGATACGCAGTATTTT
once . TRBJ2-7 TRBV14 CASSQDPNSYEQYF TGTGCCAGCAGCCAAGACCCAAACTCCTACGAGCAGTACTTC
. . TRBJ1-5 TRBV19 CASSIVFQIDSNQPQHF TGTGCCAGTAGTATAGTATTTCAGATCGATAGCAATCAGCCCCAGCATTTT
. . TRBJ1-6 TRBV6-2/TRBV6-3 CASSTGAPSSYNSPLHF TGTGCCAGCAGCACTGGGGCCCCGAGCTCCTATAATTCACCCCTCCACTTT
. . TRBJ1-5 TRBV19 CASSITGGSNQPQHF TGTGCCAGTAGCATTACCGGGGGTAGCAATCAGCCCCAGCATTTT
. . TRBJ1-1 TRBV5-4 CASQSGSNTEAFF TGTGCCAGCCAGTCGGGGTCGAACACTGAAGCTTTCTTT
. . TRBJ1-2 TRBV11-2 CASSFPRGAGGYTF TGTGCCAGCAGCTTCCCCCGGGGGGCCGGCGGCTACACCTTC
. . TRBJ1-4 TRBV7-9 CASSLLGLAAEKLFF TGTGCCAGCAGCTTATTGGGTCTGGCAGCTGAAAAACTGTTTTTT
. TRBD2 TRBJ2-7 TRBV7-9 CASSPSFREDYEQYF TGTGCCAGCAGCCCCTCCTTCCGGGAGGACTACGAGCAGTACTTC
once . TRBJ2-7 TRBV11-2 CASSGFTPSYEQYF TGTGCCAGCAGCGGCTTCACTCCCTCCTACGAGCAGTACTTC
. . TRBJ1-1 TRBV19 CASRFGTEAFF TGTGCCAGCCGGTTTGGAACTGAAGCTTTCTTT
. TRBD2 TRBJ2-1 TRBV28 CASRLAGRNEQFF TGTGCCAGCCGGCTAGCGGGACGGAATGAGCAGTTCTTC
. . TRBJ2-3 TRBV18 CASSPFGGTDTQYF TGTGCCAGCTCACCTTTTGGGGGCACAGATACGCAGTATTTT
. TRBD1 TRBJ1-5 TRBV7-9 CASTLGQGNQPQHF TGTGCCAGCACCTTAGGACAGGGGAATCAGCCCCAGCATTTT
. TRBD2 TRBJ2-3 TRBV5-1 CASSPLAEALGDTQYF TGCGCCAGCAGCCCACTAGCGGAGGCGCTTGGAGATACGCAGTATTTT
. . TRBJ2-5 TRBV14 CASSQGEGLLTETQYF TGTGCCAGCAGCCAGGGCGAGGGCTTACTCACGGAGACCCAGTACTTC
. . TRBJ2-1 TRBV10-2 CASSVGLKGFEQFF TGCGCCAGCAGTGTTGGGCTTAAGGGGTTTGAGCAGTTCTTC
. . TRBJ1-4 TRBV24-1 CATSDEAGKLFF TGTGCCACCAGTGATGAAGCGGGAAAACTGTTTTTT
. . TRBJ2-2 TRBV4-2 CAAAGTSNTGELFF TGTGCCGCGGCCGGGACATCGAACACCGGGGAGCTGTTTTTT
. . TRBJ1-4 TRBV7-8 CASSLVAEGGYEKLFF TGTGCCAGCAGCTTAGTCGCAGAGGGAGGGTACGAAAAACTGTTTTTT
. . TRBJ2-5 TRBV11-3 CASSIGVSGETQYF TGTGCCAGCAGCATAGGGGTTTCTGGGGAGACCCAGTACTTC
. . TRBJ1-1 TRBV7-9 CASRGMNTEAFF TGTGCCAGCAGAGGAATGAACACTGAAGCTTTCTTT
. . TRBJ1-2 TRBV7-5 CVRSSDRKGQGCYGYTF TGTGTCAGAAGCTCAGACCGGAAAGGACAGGGCTGCTATGGCTACACCTTC
. . TRBJ2-7 TRBV5-6 CASSLGPLEQYF TGTGCCAGCAGCTTGGGGCCCCTCGAGCAGTACTTC
. . TRBJ1-4 TRBV7-9 CASSLAGSRDEKLFF TGTGCCAGCAGCTTAGCGGGCAGCAGAGATGAAAAACTGTTTTTT
. . TRBJ2-2 TRBV19 CASSTIRTENTGELFF TGTGCCAGTAGTACCATCAGGACGGAAAACACCGGGGAGCTGTTTTTT
. . TRBJ1-1 TRBV7-2 CASSLELGNTEAFF TGTGCCAGCAGCTTAGAGTTGGGGAACACTGAAGCTTTCTTT
. TRBD2 TRBJ2-1 TRBV18 CASWDLASGSPPYNEQFF TGTGCCAGCTGGGACTTAGCTAGCGGGAGCCCTCCGTACAATGAGCAGTTCTTC
. TRBD1 TRBJ1-2 TRBV14 CASSQSGTGPILNYGYTF TGTGCCAGCAGCCAATCCGGGACAGGGCCAATACTGAACTATGGCTACACCTTC
. TRBD2 TRBJ2-1 TRBV13 CASSIYPGLAGREQFF TGTGCCAGCAGCATCTATCCGGGACTAGCGGGTAGGGAGCAGTTCTTC
. TRBD1 TRBJ1-1 TRBV28 CASIDRVSMNTEAFF TGTGCCAGCATAGACAGGGTAAGCATGAACACTGAAGCTTTCTTT
once . TRBJ1-5 TRBV15 CATSAGGNQPQHF TGTGCCACCTCAGCAGGGGGCAATCAGCCCCAGCATTTT
. TRBD2 TRBJ2-7 TRBV28 CASSTRLATYEQYF TGTGCCAGCAGTACCAGACTAGCGACCTACGAGCAGTACTTC
few TRBD1 TRBJ1-2 TRBV5-4 CASSWDSLYGYTF TGTGCCAGCAGCTGGGACAGCCTCTATGGCTACACCTTC
. TRBD1 TRBJ1-1 TRBV30 CAWNGGTGMNTEAFF TGTGCCTGGAATGGGGGGACAGGGATGAACACTGAAGCTTTCTTT
few . TRBJ2-3 TRBV7-9 CASSSKRLTDTQYF TGTGCCAGCAGCTCTAAACGGCTCACAGATACGCAGTATTTT
. TRBD2 TRBJ2-1 TRBV9 CASSPYPSGSSNEQFF TGTGCCAGCAGCCCTTACCCTAGCGGGAGCAGCAATGAGCAGTTCTTC
. . TRBJ2-2 TRBV20-1 CSASTELSANTGELFF TGCAGTGCTAGTACAGAGCTGTCCGCGAACACCGGGGAGCTGTTTTTT
. . TRBJ1-2 TRBV3-1/TRBV3-2 CASSQEFGVYGYTF TGTGCCAGCAGCCAAGAATTTGGGGTCTATGGCTACACCTTC
few . TRBJ1-1 TRBV11-3 CASSPFLDTEAFF TGTGCCAGCAGCCCTTTTTTGGACACTGAAGCTTTCTTT
. . TRBJ1-1 TRBV9 CASSAGRGDDTEAFF TGTGCCAGCAGCGCCGGGAGGGGGGACGACACTGAAGCTTTCTTT
. . TRBJ1-2 TRBV6-6 CASSSTFRASIHGYTF TGTGCCAGCAGTTCCACCTTCCGGGCCAGTATCCATGGCTACACCTTC
. . TRBJ2-7 TRBV19 CASSLGGGDYEQYF TGTGCCAGTAGCCTAGGGGGAGGGGATTACGAGCAGTACTTC
. . TRBJ1-4 TRBV19 CASSKWGMGFTDEKLFF TGTGCCAGTAGTAAGTGGGGGATGGGTTTCACCGATGAAAAACTGTTTTTT
few TRBD1 TRBJ2-4 TRBV18 CASTVGTGGFGVTKNIQYF TGTGCCAGCACGGTTGGGACAGGGGGATTCGGAGTTACCAAAAACATTCAGTACTTC
. TRBD2 TRBJ2-1 TRBV27 CASSPSGGRAKNEQFF TGTGCCAGCAGTCCCTCAGGCGGGAGGGCCAAGAATGAGCAGTTCTTC
. . TRBJ2-1 TRBV2 CASSEGGHFSYNEQFF TGTGCCAGCAGTGAGGGGGGACACTTCTCCTACAATGAGCAGTTCTTC
. . TRBJ1-4 TRBV27 CASSPRVGEKLFF TGTGCCAGCAGTCCCAGGGTTGGTGAAAAACTGTTTTTT
. TRBD2 TRBJ2-7 TRBV20-1 CSASSGLVSYEQYF TGCAGTGCTAGTTCGGGACTAGTTTCCTACGAGCAGTACTTC
few . TRBJ1-5 TRBV14 CASSQDYGINQPQHF TGTGCCAGCAGCCAAGATTACGGAATCAATCAGCCCCAGCATTTT
. . TRBJ1-2 TRBV29-1 CSVEGVRGRSNYGYTF TGCAGCGTTGAAGGCGTTAGGGGACGGAGTAACTATGGCTACACCTTC
. TRBD2 TRBJ2-1 TRBV28 CASSYPSGSNEQFF TGTGCCAGCAGTTACCCGAGCGGGAGCAATGAGCAGTTCTTC